The rows below give T cell receptor beta chains drawn from one sample of a study of control samples from healthy donors and cancer patients. The repertoire was sequenced with immunoSEQ multiplex PCR; TCRdb's copy has only in-frame clones and lacks some. The sample consists of about 180,000 clones, 94% of them appearing once. Specimen: blood. All receptors derive from a woman aged 18 to 35 in good health. CDR3s include the opening cysteine and the closing phenylalanine or tryptophan. The order of the fields is V gene, D gene, J gene, clone size, CDR3 DNA, CDR3 protein. A D gene is named only where the DNA matches it firmly. Clone size is shown for a subset of rows, as once, few, many or a class of expanded clone.

>TRBV12-3/TRBV12-4|NA|TRBJ2-1|NA
TGTGCCAGCAGTTGGGTGGCCTACAATGAGCAGTTCTTC
CASSWVAYNEQFF
>TRBV2|NA|TRBJ1-4|once
TGTGCCGGAGGGACTGCCCAAAGAGGTGAAAAACTGTTTTTT
CAGGTAQRGEKLFF
>TRBV6-5|NA|TRBJ1-2|NA
TGTGCCAGCAGTTACGGGCAGGGAGAAGGCTACACCTTC
CASSYGQGEGYTF
>TRBV3-1/TRBV3-2|TRBD1|TRBJ1-2|once
TGTGCCAGCAGCCGACAGGGTGGAGGGGGCTACACCTTC
CASSRQGGGGYTF
>TRBV6-2/TRBV6-3|TRBD2|TRBJ2-1|NA
TGTGCCAGCAGCCTAGCGGGAGTCAATGAGCAGTTCTTC
CASSLAGVNEQFF
>TRBV24-1|TRBD1|TRBJ2-5|NA
TGTGCCACCAGTGATGGACAGGGTTTGAGGGAGACCCAGTACTTC
CATSDGQGLRETQYF
>TRBV28|TRBD1|TRBJ1-5|once
TGTGCCAGCAGTACGGGACAGCTGGATCAGCCCCAGCATTTT
CASSTGQLDQPQHF
>TRBV7-2|NA|TRBJ2-1|NA
TGTGCCAGCAGCCCCCGACAACTTTACAATGAGCAGTTCTTC
CASSPRQLYNEQFF
>TRBV29-1|NA|TRBJ2-3|NA
TGCAGCGTTGATAAAGCACGCTCTAGCACAGATACGCAGTATTTT
CSVDKARSSTDTQYF
>TRBV20-1|NA|TRBJ2-7|NA
TGCAGTGCTAGTTCCAGGGTCTACGAGCAGTACTTC
CSASSRVYEQYF
>TRBV6-1|NA|TRBJ2-3|NA
TGTGCCAGCAGTGATATCAGGGAAGAGGGCACAGATACGCAGTATTTT
CASSDIREEGTDTQYF
>TRBV5-1|NA|TRBJ2-1|NA
TGCGCCAGCAGCCCACCCATCGGGAATAGTGAGCAGTTCTTC
CASSPPIGNSEQFF
>TRBV15|TRBD1|TRBJ1-1|NA
TGTGCCACCAGCAACGCCGGACAGGGACCGCCGAACACTGAAGCTTTCTTT
CATSNAGQGPPNTEAFF
>TRBV19|TRBD1|TRBJ2-1|NA
TGTGCCAGTACGCCGGGACAGCGGATCAATGAGCAGTTCTTC
CASTPGQRINEQFF
>TRBV7-2|NA|TRBJ2-2|NA
TGTGCCAGCAGCTTAGAGAGGTGGCAGGGAAGGCTGTTTTTT
CASSLERWQGRLFF
>TRBV3-1/TRBV3-2|TRBD1|TRBJ1-5|few
TGTGCCAGCAGCCCAGGGGGGGTAAGGAGGCAGCCCCAGCATTTT
CASSPGGVRRQPQHF
>TRBV9|TRBD1|TRBJ1-2|NA
TGTGCCAGCAGCGCGCTACTTGTTCCAGGGGGCGCGTATGGCTACACCTTC
CASSALLVPGGAYGYTF
>TRBV2|NA|TRBJ1-2|NA
TGTGCCAGCAGTGTCCGAACAGGGAAGGATGGCTACACCTTC
CASSVRTGKDGYTF
>TRBV5-1|TRBD1|TRBJ1-4|NA
TGCGCCAGCAGCTGGGACAGGGAAAAACTGTTTTTT
CASSWDREKLFF
>TRBV9|TRBD1|TRBJ1-6|NA
TGTGCCAGCAGCGAGGGGGGGACAGGTCGATCACCCCTCCACTTT
CASSEGGTGRSPLHF